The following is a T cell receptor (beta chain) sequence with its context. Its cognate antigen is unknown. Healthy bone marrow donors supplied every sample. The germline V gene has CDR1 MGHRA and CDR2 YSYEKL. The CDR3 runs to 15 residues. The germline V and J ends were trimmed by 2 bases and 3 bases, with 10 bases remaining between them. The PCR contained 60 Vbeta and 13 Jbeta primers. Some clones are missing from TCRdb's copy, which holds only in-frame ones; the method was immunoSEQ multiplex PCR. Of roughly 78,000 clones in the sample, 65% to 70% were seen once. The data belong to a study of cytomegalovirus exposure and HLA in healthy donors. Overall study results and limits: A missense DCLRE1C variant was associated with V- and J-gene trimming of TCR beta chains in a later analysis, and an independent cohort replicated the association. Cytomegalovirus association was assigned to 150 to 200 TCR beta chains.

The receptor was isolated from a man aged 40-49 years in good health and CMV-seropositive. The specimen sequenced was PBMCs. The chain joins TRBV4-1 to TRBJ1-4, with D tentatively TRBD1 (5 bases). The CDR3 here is CASSQLPGANEKLFF. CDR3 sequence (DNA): TGCGCCAGCAGCCAACTCCCGGGGGCTAATGAAAAACTGTTTTTT.